This T cell receptor (beta chain) is drawn from a study of T-cell memory formation after mild COVID-19. V shed 5 bases and J 2 bases; nucleotides not matched to a gene: 8. The CDR3 runs to 15 residues. Germline V lookup: CDR1 DFQATT, CDR2 SNEGSKA (reference sequence). TCRdb reprocessed the 5' RACE reads with MiXCR, giving one entry per CDR3 protein. Among over 350,000 distinct CDR3 sequences listed, approximately 24% were seen once. The sample was PBMCs or a T cell subset sorted from them (not recorded which). The chain recombines TRBV20-1 with TRBJ2-1, with TRBD2 matching 8 bases. The TCR sequence derives from an adult woman who had mild COVID-19 (a few samples of this study predate the infection). Cell type and time point are not known. This CDR3 reads CSAWSAGVTYNEQFF. CDR3 in DNA: TGCAGTGCTTGGTCAGCGGGGGTTACCTACAATGAGCAGTTCTTC.